Listed here are 27 T cell receptor beta chains from one sample, sequenced in a study of T cell responses to AZD1222 COVID-19 vaccine. Sequencing used immunoSEQ multiplex PCR; TCRdb keeps in-frame clones, though not all of them. The sample comprises about 120,000 clones, 85% to 95% of which are singletons, and approximately 3% rests with the top ten. The material was peripheral blood, obtained on day 0 of AZD1222 vaccination. The receptor source for this set is an adult in good health.

The chain employs TRBV27 and TRBJ2-2; D is perhaps TRBD1 or TRBD2 (5 bases each). CDR3 length: 18 residues. Germline CDR1 and CDR2: MNHEY and SMNVEV (reference sequence). V lost 1 base and J lost 4, with 19 bases in between. Here the CDR3 reads CASSLFFEARGATGELFF. CDR3 in DNA: TGTGCCAGCAGTTTATTTTTCGAGGCGAGAGGGGCCACCGGGGAGCTGTTTTTT.

The chain joins TRBV9 to TRBJ1-1; 9 bases align to TRBD1. V shed 0 bases and J 3 bases; nucleotides not matched to a gene: 6. CDR3 length equals 16 residues. Germline V gene sequence: CDR1 SGDLS, CDR2 YYNGEE. The CDR3 DNA reads TGTGCCAGCAGCGTAGCCCCACAGGGGGCAGACACTGAAGCTTTCTTT. Protein: CASSVAPQGADTEAFF.

This chain joins TRBV3-1 (or the pseudogene TRBV3-2) and TRBJ1-5; the D is unclear. V gave up 3 bases and J gave up 4 bases, with 10 bases separating them. CDR1 and CDR2 (germline): LGHDT, YNNKEL (reference sequence). This CDR3 has 14 amino acids. The CDR3 is CASSQAFLNQPQHF. The CDR3 DNA follows: TGTGCCAGCAGCCAGGCATTTCTAAATCAGCCCCAGCATTTT.

The chain recombines TRBV6-2 or TRBV6-3 with TRBJ2-3, with D perhaps TRBD1 or TRBD2 (5 bases each). This CDR3 region has 21 residues. The germline V gene encodes CDR1 MNHEY and CDR2 SVGEGT. With 1 base removed from V and 6 bases from J, the gap between germline ends came to 32 bases. The CDR3 is CASSYFRGGTNSRGFRDTQYF. CDR3 DNA: TGTGCCAGCAGTTACTTTCGAGGAGGAACAAATAGCCGGGGCTTCAGGGATACGCAGTATTTT.

This CDR3 is CASSSSGIAYEQYF. The CDR3 DNA follows: TGTGCCAGCAGTTCCTCCGGGATAGCCTACGAGCAGTACTTC. This sequence joins TRBV28 and TRBJ2-7; D is perhaps TRBD2 (5 bases). The V gene's germline CDR1 is MDHEN and CDR2 SYDVKM. The V end lost 4 bases, the J end lost 2 bases, and 12 bases lay between the germline ends. The CDR3 totals 14 residues.

The V and J genes are TRBV11-2 and TRBJ1-1, with 8 bases matching TRBD1. The CDR3 length is 15 residues. V dropped 6 bases and J dropped 3; count of bases not matched to a gene: 9. Germline V gives CDR1 SGHAT, CDR2 FQNNGV. The CDR3 DNA reads TGTGCCAGCAGTAGACAGGGGAGTGCTGACACTGAAGCTTTCTTT. As protein: CASSRQGSADTEAFF.

The J gene is TRBJ2-1, the V gene TRBV10-3; possibly TRBD2 for D (7 bases). V was pared by 7 bases and J by 4 bases, with 14 bases between. Germline V gene data show CDR1 as ENHRY and CDR2 as SYGVKD. The CDR3 covers 14 residues. CDR3 in amino acids: CAITAGHLYNEQFF. The CDR3 nucleotides read TGTGCCATCACAGCGGGACACCTATACAATGAGCAGTTCTTC.

This chain links TRBV19 with TRBJ1-3, with D unclear. Germline values: CDR1 LNHDA, CDR2 SQIVND (reference sequence). The CDR3 length is 15 residues. V dropped 1 base and J dropped 4 bases, with 11 bases sitting between them. The CDR3, as DNA: TGTGCCAGTAGTATAGGGGGAGTCGCCGGAAACACCATATATTTT. Encoded protein: CASSIGGVAGNTIYF.

This clone was counted a single time. This chain links TRBV28 with TRBJ1-2; 8 bases are shared with TRBD1. The CDR3 runs 16 residues. Germline V gene data show CDR1 as MDHEN and CDR2 as SYDVKM. V dropped 6 bases and J dropped 4; count of bases not matched to a gene: 13. CDR3 sequence reads: CASRTPASGGSYGYTF. CDR3 DNA sequence: TGTGCCAGCAGAACCCCTGCCTCAGGGGGCAGCTATGGCTACACCTTC.

The chain links TRBV3-1 (or the pseudogene TRBV3-2) to TRBJ1-2; maybe TRBD1 (5 bases). The CDR3 loop spans 14 amino acids. CDR1 is LGHDT and CDR2 is YNNKEL in the germline V gene (reference sequence). The ends were cut back, 1 base at V and 6 bases at J, with 12 bases in the middle. CDR3 amino acids: CASSQGQGRDGYTF. Written as DNA, the CDR3 is TGTGCCAGCAGCCAAGGGCAGGGCCGCGATGGCTACACCTTC.

V is TRBV10-2 and J is TRBJ2-2, with D unresolved. This CDR3 is built from 16 residues. V dropped 1 base and J dropped 5 bases, with 14 bases sitting between them. Germline V gene lookup returns CDR1 WSHSY and CDR2 SAAADI. In DNA, the CDR3 is TGCGCCAGCAGTGAGTTTGCCAGCTGGGGTACCGGGGAGCTGTTTTTT. Residues: CASSEFASWGTGELFF.

V gene TRBV27 combines with J gene TRBJ2-7; D call uncertain. V gave up 5 bases and J gave up 5 bases, with 16 bases separating them. CDR1 and CDR2 (germline): MNHEY, SMNVEV (reference sequence). This CDR3 region has 14 residues. CDR3 loop: CASSPLPRSNEQYF. Written as DNA, the CDR3 is TGTGCCAGCAGTCCCCTCCCCCGCAGCAACGAGCAGTACTTC.

About this clone: This sample includes further DNA sequences coding for the same CDR3. The chain links TRBV19 to TRBJ2-2; D is unclear. Germline-derived CDR1 and CDR2 are LNHDA and SQIVND (reference sequence). Trimming took 3 bases from V and 1 from J, leaving 6 bases between them. CDR3 length: 14 residues. The CDR3 reads CASSIGGNTGELFF. In nucleotides, the CDR3 is TGTGCCAGTAGTATTGGCGGGAACACCGGGGAGCTGTTTTTT.

The chain recombines TRBV5-1 with TRBJ2-3, with TRBD2 matching over 11 bases. V trimming: 4 bases; J trimming: 0 bases; junction bases outside the gene matches: 4. Germline lookup yields CDR1 SGHRS and CDR2 YFSETQ. There are 16 residues in the CDR3. The CDR3 sequence: CASSMGLAASTDTQYF. DNA for the CDR3: TGCGCCAGCAGCATGGGACTAGCGGCGAGCACAGATACGCAGTATTTT.

V usage is TRBV6-5 and J usage is TRBJ2-5; D is ambiguous. The V and J ends lost 2 bases and 9 bases respectively, with 7 bases between them. The CDR3 totals 11 residues. The germline CDR1 and CDR2 sequences are MNHEY and SVGAGI. The CDR3 DNA reads TGTGCCAGCAGTTACGGGTTGGCCCAGTACTTC. Its protein is CASSYGLAQYF.

The genes are TRBV7-9 and TRBJ2-2, with TRBD1 as a possible D gene (6 bases). The V gene's germline CDR1 is SEHNR and CDR2 FQNEAQ (reference sequence). CDR3 length: 13 residues. Trimming cost V 4 bases and J 4 bases, with 7 bases left between them. This chain's CDR3 is CASSYRATGELFF. CDR3 in DNA: TGTGCCAGCAGCTACAGGGCCACCGGGGAGCTGTTTTTT. The full variable domain, rest sourced from reference TRBV7-9 and TRBJ2-2, is DTGVSQNPRHKITKRGQNVTFRCDPISEHNRLYWYRQTLGQGPEFLTYFQNEAQLEKSRLLSDRFSAERPKGSFSTLEIQRTEQGDSAMYLCASSYRATGELFFGEGSRLTVL.

This chain links TRBV5-1 with TRBJ2-7, with TRBD1 matching over 8 bases. V was pared by 3 bases and J by 3 bases, with 5 bases of the junction left unmatched. CDR3 length: 14 residues. Germline CDR1 and CDR2: SGHRS and YFSETQ. The CDR3: CASSSGQGNYEQYF. In nucleotides, the CDR3 is TGCGCCAGCAGCTCCGGACAGGGTAACTACGAGCAGTACTTC.

The rearrangement uses TRBV27 and TRBJ2-3; 8 bases map to TRBD2. Trimming at V came to 3 bases and at J to 2 bases, leaving 10 bases not matched to a gene. Germline V gives CDR1 MNHEY, CDR2 SMNVEV (reference sequence). There are 17 residues in the CDR3. The CDR3 reads CASSLSLSGAPTDTQYF. Written as DNA, the CDR3 is TGTGCCAGCAGTTTGTCCCTTAGCGGGGCACCCACAGATACGCAGTATTTT.

V usage is TRBV7-3 and J usage is TRBJ1-4, with D possibly matching TRBD1 (6 bases). The V end lost 4 bases, the J end lost 3 bases, and 12 bases lay between the germline ends. Germline values: CDR1 SGHTA, CDR2 FQGTGA. The CDR3 has 15 amino acids. CDR3 region: CASSSTGSSNEKLFF. The CDR3 DNA reads as TGTGCCAGCAGCTCAACAGGGAGCTCTAATGAAAAACTGTTTTTT.

This chain connects TRBV27 to TRBJ1-1; D gene unclear. The CDR3 spans 12 residues. The V end was cut by 5 bases, the J end by 11 bases, with 15 bases between. CDR1 is MNHEY, CDR2 SMNVEV, per germline (reference sequence). Here the CDR3 DNA reads TGTGCCAGCAGTCCAATCGATGGGAATGCTTTCTTT. It codes for CASSPIDGNAFF.

This sequence joins TRBV27 and TRBJ1-2; TRBD1 aligns across 9 bases. V was clipped by 2 bases and J by 6 bases; unmatched bases: 7. Germline values: CDR1 MNHEY, CDR2 SMNVEV (reference sequence). This CDR3 has 15 residues. This CDR3 reads CASSLGTGRADGYTF. Here the CDR3 DNA reads TGTGCCAGCAGTTTAGGGACAGGGAGGGCAGATGGCTACACCTTC.

The chain uses TRBV3-1 (or the pseudogene TRBV3-2) and TRBJ2-3; 11 bases align to TRBD2. There are 15 residues in the CDR3. Germline values: CDR1 LGHDT, CDR2 YNNKEL (reference sequence). The V segment lost 5 bases and the J segment 8 bases; nucleotides outside the gene matches: 9. This chain's CDR3 is CASSKGLAGGGTQYF. The CDR3 region has the DNA TGTGCCAGCAGCAAAGGGCTAGCGGGAGGTGGTACGCAGTATTTT.

The chain has TRBV29-1 and TRBJ2-7, with TRBD2 matching over 7 bases. Germline values: CDR1 SQVTM, CDR2 ANQGSEA. The CDR3 is made up of 16 amino acids. The junction had 17 bases not matched to a gene; V was cut back by 6 bases and J by 3 bases. The CDR3 DNA reads TGCAGCGTCCCTGGAAGTGGGAGGGAGGGTCTCTACGAGCAGTACTTC. This translates into CSVPGSGREGLYEQYF.

V gene TRBV27 combines with J gene TRBJ2-3, with TRBD2 matching 12 bases. The CDR3 sequence is 20 residues long. Germline CDR1 and CDR2: MNHEY and SMNVEV (reference sequence). V lost 2 bases and J lost 5; bases outside the gene matches: 17. Written as DNA, the CDR3 is TGTGCCAGCAGTTTAAGAGTCCTAGCGGGAGGGGTGGGATATGGAGATACGCAGTATTTT. Protein sequence: CASSLRVLAGGVGYGDTQYF.

CDR3 coding DNA: TGTGCCAGCAGCGTCTTACTAGCGGGCTACAATGAGCAGTTCTTC. It is translated as CASSVLLAGYNEQFF. This sequence joins TRBV9 and TRBJ2-1, with 9 bases matching TRBD2. V dropped 2 bases and J dropped 3; count of bases not matched to a gene: 3. The CDR3 runs to 15 residues. Germline CDR1 reads SGDLS; CDR2 reads YYNGEE.

The chain couples TRBV29-1 to TRBJ2-1; 12 bases match TRBD1. There are 13 residues in the CDR3. The germline V gene has CDR1 SQVTM and CDR2 ANQGSEA. The CDR3 here is CSKSGTGGYEQFF. As DNA, the CDR3 is TGCAGTAAATCCGGGACAGGGGGCTATGAGCAGTTCTTC.

The rearrangement joins TRBV29-1 to TRBJ1-4, with D perhaps matching TRBD1 (5 bases). V dropped 6 bases and J dropped 8 bases, with 16 bases sitting between them. This CDR3 has 13 residues. CDR1 and CDR2 (germline): SQVTM, ANQGSEA. The CDR3 region has the DNA TGCAGCGTCAGTTCCGGGGCCACCGAAAAACTGTTTTTT. Amino acid sequence: CSVSSGATEKLFF.